These T cell receptor beta chains were read from a single sample in a study of blood T cell repertoires in COVID-19. Assay: immunoSEQ multiplex PCR; the TCRdb copy retains only in-frame clones and omits some. The table includes 270,000 or so clones, 80% to 90% detected once. Sequenced material: peripheral blood. These receptors all come from a woman in her forties or fifties who had recovered from COVID-19. CDR3s include the opening cysteine and the closing phenylalanine or tryptophan. D genes are given only for firm matches. Expanded clones get a size class; other rows say once, few or many, or leave the size out.

d_gene: TRBD1; abundance: few; j_gene: TRBJ1-6; v_gene: TRBV6-5; CDR3aa: CASSQTGLRSPLHF; CDR3nt: TGTGCCAGCAGCCAGACAGGGTTGAGGTCACCCCTCCACTTT
d_gene: TRBD2; abundance: .; j_gene: TRBJ2-5; v_gene: TRBV5-8; CDR3aa: CASSLFSSGRLETQYF; CDR3nt: TGTGCCAGCAGCTTGTTTTCTAGCGGGAGACTAGAGACCCAGTACTTC
d_gene: TRBD1; abundance: .; j_gene: TRBJ2-2; v_gene: TRBV6-1; CDR3aa: CASSAKGQATLIRTGELFF; CDR3nt: TGTGCCAGCAGTGCTAAGGGACAGGCTACCCTTATCCGGACCGGGGAGCTGTTTTTT
d_gene: TRBD1; abundance: .; j_gene: TRBJ2-7; v_gene: TRBV5-8; CDR3aa: CASSPGQGLYEQYF; CDR3nt: TGTGCCAGCAGCCCCGGACAGGGCCTCTACGAGCAGTACTTC
d_gene: TRBD1; abundance: .; j_gene: TRBJ2-1; v_gene: TRBV4-3; CDR3aa: CASSHLQGANEQFF; CDR3nt: TGCGCCAGCAGCCACTTGCAGGGGGCCAATGAGCAGTTCTTC
d_gene: .; abundance: .; j_gene: TRBJ2-5; v_gene: TRBV2; CDR3aa: CASSEVQGTQETQYF; CDR3nt: TGTGCCAGCAGTGAAGTCCAGGGCACGCAAGAGACCCAGTACTTC
d_gene: .; abundance: .; j_gene: TRBJ2-7; v_gene: TRBV9; CDR3aa: CASSPRDIGIYEQYF; CDR3nt: TGTGCCAGCAGCCCCAGGGACATTGGGATCTACGAGCAGTACTTC
d_gene: TRBD1; abundance: .; j_gene: TRBJ2-2; v_gene: TRBV5-4; CDR3aa: CASSVPGQGNTGELFF; CDR3nt: TGTGCCAGCAGCGTGCCGGGACAGGGAAACACCGGGGAGCTGTTTTTT
d_gene: .; abundance: .; j_gene: TRBJ2-7; v_gene: TRBV5-1; CDR3aa: CASSLTGKPYEQYF; CDR3nt: TGCGCCAGCAGCTTGACAGGAAAGCCCTACGAGCAGTACTTC
d_gene: .; abundance: .; j_gene: TRBJ2-1; v_gene: TRBV4-3; CDR3aa: CASSHLGHNDFNNEQFF; CDR3nt: TGCGCCAGCAGCCATTTAGGACACAATGACTTCAACAATGAGCAGTTCTTC
d_gene: .; abundance: .; j_gene: TRBJ1-1; v_gene: TRBV28; CDR3aa: CASSLTRNTEAFF; CDR3nt: TGTGCCAGCAGTTTGACAAGAAACACTGAAGCTTTCTTT
d_gene: .; abundance: .; j_gene: TRBJ2-7; v_gene: TRBV3-1/TRBV3-2; CDR3aa: CASSHLTPGEQYF; CDR3nt: TGTGCCAGCAGCCACCTGACCCCCGGGGAGCAGTACTTC
d_gene: TRBD2; abundance: .; j_gene: TRBJ2-3; v_gene: TRBV7-2; CDR3aa: CASSPSGGTSATDTQYF; CDR3nt: TGTGCCAGCAGCCCCTCGGGTGGGACTAGCGCAACAGATACGCAGTATTTT
d_gene: TRBD2; abundance: .; j_gene: TRBJ2-3; v_gene: TRBV9; CDR3aa: CASSDSSGGTDTQYF; CDR3nt: TGTGCCAGCAGCGACTCTAGCGGGGGCACAGATACGCAGTATTTT
d_gene: .; abundance: .; j_gene: TRBJ2-7; v_gene: TRBV5-6; CDR3aa: CASSFGGASYEQYF; CDR3nt: TGTGCCAGCAGCTTCGGGGGAGCCTCCTACGAGCAGTACTTC
d_gene: .; abundance: .; j_gene: TRBJ2-2; v_gene: TRBV9; CDR3aa: CASSVTGMNTGELFF; CDR3nt: TGTGCCAGCAGCGTAACGGGGATGAACACCGGGGAGCTGTTTTTT
d_gene: TRBD1; abundance: .; j_gene: TRBJ1-4; v_gene: TRBV28; CDR3aa: CAGGDRVGEKLFF; CDR3nt: TGTGCCGGGGGAGACAGGGTGGGTGAAAAACTGTTTTTT
d_gene: .; abundance: .; j_gene: TRBJ2-5; v_gene: TRBV19; CDR3aa: CASSIDLKTQYF; CDR3nt: TGTGCCAGTAGTATAGATCTAAAGACCCAGTACTTC
d_gene: TRBD1; abundance: .; j_gene: TRBJ2-7; v_gene: TRBV3-1/TRBV3-2; CDR3aa: CASSQVWDRDPLRTYEQYF; CDR3nt: TGTGCCAGCAGCCAAGTGTGGGACAGGGATCCTTTGCGCACCTACGAGCAGTACTTC
d_gene: TRBD1; abundance: .; j_gene: TRBJ2-7; v_gene: TRBV18; CDR3aa: CASSPGQGRGEQYF; CDR3nt: TGTGCCAGCTCCCCAGGACAGGGACGGGGTGAGCAGTACTTC
d_gene: .; abundance: .; j_gene: TRBJ2-5; v_gene: TRBV19; CDR3aa: CASSIGAGLGETQYF; CDR3nt: TGTGCCAGTAGTATAGGGGCGGGATTGGGAGAGACCCAGTACTTC
d_gene: .; abundance: .; j_gene: TRBJ2-3; v_gene: TRBV7-8; CDR3aa: CASSLSLPSTDTQYF; CDR3nt: TGTGCCAGCAGCTTAAGTCTACCAAGCACAGATACGCAGTATTTT
d_gene: .; abundance: .; j_gene: TRBJ1-5; v_gene: TRBV4-1; CDR3aa: CASSRQVLGNQPQHF; CDR3nt: TGCGCCAGCAGCCGACAGGTTCTGGGAAATCAGCCCCAGCATTTT
d_gene: .; abundance: few; j_gene: TRBJ1-5; v_gene: TRBV4-2; CDR3aa: CASSQERGSNQPQHF; CDR3nt: TGTGCCAGCAGCCAAGAAAGGGGTAGCAATCAGCCCCAGCATTTT
d_gene: TRBD2; abundance: few; j_gene: TRBJ2-7; v_gene: TRBV6-2/TRBV6-3; CDR3aa: CASSYGGGMEQYF; CDR3nt: TGTGCCAGCAGTTACGGCGGGGGGATGGAGCAGTACTTC
d_gene: .; abundance: .; j_gene: TRBJ1-1; v_gene: TRBV6-5; CDR3aa: CASRQGDTEAFF; CDR3nt: TGTGCCAGCAGACAGGGCGACACTGAAGCTTTCTTT
d_gene: .; abundance: .; j_gene: TRBJ1-3; v_gene: TRBV18; CDR3aa: CASSPATDNSGNTIYF; CDR3nt: TGTGCCAGCTCACCTGCGACAGACAACTCTGGAAACACCATATATTTT